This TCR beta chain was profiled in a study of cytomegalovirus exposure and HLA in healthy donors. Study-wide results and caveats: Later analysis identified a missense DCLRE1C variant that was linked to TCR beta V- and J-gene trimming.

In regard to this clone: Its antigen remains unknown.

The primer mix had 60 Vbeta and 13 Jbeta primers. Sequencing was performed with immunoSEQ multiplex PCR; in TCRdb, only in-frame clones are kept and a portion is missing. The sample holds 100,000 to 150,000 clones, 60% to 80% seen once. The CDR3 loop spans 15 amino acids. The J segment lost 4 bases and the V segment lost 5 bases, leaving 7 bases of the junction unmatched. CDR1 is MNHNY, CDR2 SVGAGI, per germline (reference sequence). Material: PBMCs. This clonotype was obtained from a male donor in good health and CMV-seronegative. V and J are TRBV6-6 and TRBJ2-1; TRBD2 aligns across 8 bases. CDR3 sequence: CASSGLERGYNEQFF. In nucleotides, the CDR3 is TGTGCCAGCAGTGGCCTGGAGCGGGGGTACAATGAGCAGTTCTTC.